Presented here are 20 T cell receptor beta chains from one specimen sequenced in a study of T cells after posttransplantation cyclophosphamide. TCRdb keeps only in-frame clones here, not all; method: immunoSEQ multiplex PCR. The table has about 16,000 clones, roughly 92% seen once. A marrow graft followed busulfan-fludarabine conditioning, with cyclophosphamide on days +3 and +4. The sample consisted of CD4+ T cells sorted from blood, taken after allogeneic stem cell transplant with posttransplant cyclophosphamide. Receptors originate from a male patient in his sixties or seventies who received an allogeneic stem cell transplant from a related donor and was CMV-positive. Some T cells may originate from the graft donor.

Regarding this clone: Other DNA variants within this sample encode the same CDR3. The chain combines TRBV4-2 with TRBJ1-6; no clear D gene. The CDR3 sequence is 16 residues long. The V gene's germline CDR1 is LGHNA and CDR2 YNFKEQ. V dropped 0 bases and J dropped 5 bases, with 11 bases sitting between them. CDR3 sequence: CASSQEKRVDNSPLHF. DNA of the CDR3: TGTGCCAGCAGCCAAGAGAAAAGAGTAGATAATTCACCCCTCCACTTT.

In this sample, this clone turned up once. CDR3 in DNA: TGTGCCAGCAGTGACAGCTTCACCCAGGGGGTAGCTTTCTTT. The encoded protein is CASSDSFTQGVAFF. V and J are TRBV25-1 and TRBJ1-1, with 7 nucleotides matching TRBD1. Germline CDR1 reads MGHDK; CDR2 reads SYGVNS. CDR3 length: 14 amino acids. Unmatched junction bases numbered 11, after V lost 3 bases and J lost 10 bases.

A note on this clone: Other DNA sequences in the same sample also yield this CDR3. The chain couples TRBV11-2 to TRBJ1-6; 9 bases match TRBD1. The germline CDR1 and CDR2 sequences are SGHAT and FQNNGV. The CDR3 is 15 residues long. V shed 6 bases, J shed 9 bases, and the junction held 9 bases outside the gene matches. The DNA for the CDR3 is TGTGCCAGCAGTCCCGGGACAGGGAATATTTCACCCCTCCACTTT. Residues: CASSPGTGNISPLHF.

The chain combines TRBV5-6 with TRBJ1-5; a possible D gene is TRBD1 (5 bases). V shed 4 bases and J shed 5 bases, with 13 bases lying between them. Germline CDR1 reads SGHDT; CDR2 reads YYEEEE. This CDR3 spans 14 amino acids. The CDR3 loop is CASSIGLGDQPQHF. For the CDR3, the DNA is TGTGCCAGCAGCATTGGACTAGGGGATCAGCCCCAGCATTTT.

The DNA of the CDR3 is TGTGCCAGCAGTTTACCGGGGGGCCACAATCAGCCCCAGCATTTT. It yields the protein CASSLPGGHNQPQHF. The rearrangement links TRBV28 to TRBJ1-5; TRBD1 is a possible D gene (6 bases). V lost 2 bases to trimming and J lost 3 bases, with 11 bases between them. The CDR3 extends over 15 amino acids. CDR1 and CDR2 (germline): MDHEN, SYDVKM.

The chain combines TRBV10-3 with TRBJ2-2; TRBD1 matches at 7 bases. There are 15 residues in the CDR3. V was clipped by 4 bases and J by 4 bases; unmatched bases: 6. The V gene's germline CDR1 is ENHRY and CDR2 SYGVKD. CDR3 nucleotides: TGTGCCATCAGTGCAGTGACAGGGAGCACCGGGGAGCTGTTTTTT. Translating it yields CAISAVTGSTGELFF.

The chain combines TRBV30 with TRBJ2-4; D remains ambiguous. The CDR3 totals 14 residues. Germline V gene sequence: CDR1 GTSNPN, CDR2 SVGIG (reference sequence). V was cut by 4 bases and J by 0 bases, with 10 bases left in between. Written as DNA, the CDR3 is TGTGCCTGGAATACCGGTCTAGCCAAAAACATTCAGTACTTC. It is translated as CAWNTGLAKNIQYF.

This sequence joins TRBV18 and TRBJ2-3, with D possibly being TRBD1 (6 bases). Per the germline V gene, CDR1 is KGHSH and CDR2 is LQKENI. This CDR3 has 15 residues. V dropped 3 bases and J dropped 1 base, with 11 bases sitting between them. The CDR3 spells CASSPRDIRTDTQYF. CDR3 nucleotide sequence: TGTGCCAGCTCACCGAGGGACATCCGCACAGATACGCAGTATTTT.

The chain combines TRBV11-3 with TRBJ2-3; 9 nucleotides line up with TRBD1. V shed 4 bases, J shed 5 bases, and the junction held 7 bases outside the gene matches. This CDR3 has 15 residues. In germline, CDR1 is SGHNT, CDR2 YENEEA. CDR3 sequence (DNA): TGTGCCAGCAGCTCCTTTGGACAGGGGCAAGATACGCAGTATTTT. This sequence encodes CASSSFGQGQDTQYF.

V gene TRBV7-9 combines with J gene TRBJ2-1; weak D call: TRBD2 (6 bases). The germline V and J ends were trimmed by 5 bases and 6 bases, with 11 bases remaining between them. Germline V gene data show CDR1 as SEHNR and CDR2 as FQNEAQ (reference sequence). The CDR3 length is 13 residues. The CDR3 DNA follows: TGTGCCAGCAGCCGGGACTTCTCCAATGAGCAGTTCTTC. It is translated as CASSRDFSNEQFF.

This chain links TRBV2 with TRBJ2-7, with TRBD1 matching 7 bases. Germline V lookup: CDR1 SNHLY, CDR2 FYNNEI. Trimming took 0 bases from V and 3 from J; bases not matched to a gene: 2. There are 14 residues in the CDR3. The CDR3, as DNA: TGTGCCAGCAGTGAAGCCGCAGGGGGCTACGAGCAGTACTTC. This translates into CASSEAAGGYEQYF.

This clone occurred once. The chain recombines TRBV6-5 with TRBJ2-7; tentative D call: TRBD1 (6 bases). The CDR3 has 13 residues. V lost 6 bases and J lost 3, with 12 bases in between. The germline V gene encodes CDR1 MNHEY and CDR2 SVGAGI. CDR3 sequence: CASSPPDSYEQYF. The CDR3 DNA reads TGTGCCAGCAGCCCCCCGGACAGCTACGAGCAGTACTTC.

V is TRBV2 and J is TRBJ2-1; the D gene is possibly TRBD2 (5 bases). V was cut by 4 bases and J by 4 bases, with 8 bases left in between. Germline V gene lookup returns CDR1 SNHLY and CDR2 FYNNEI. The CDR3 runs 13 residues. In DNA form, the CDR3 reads TGTGCCAGCAGTGTTACTAGGTACAATGAGCAGTTCTTC. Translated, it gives CASSVTRYNEQFF.

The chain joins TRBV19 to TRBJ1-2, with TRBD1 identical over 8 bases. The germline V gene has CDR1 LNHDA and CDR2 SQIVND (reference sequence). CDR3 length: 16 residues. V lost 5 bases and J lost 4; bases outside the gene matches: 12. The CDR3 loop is CASSPPGGQSPYGYTF. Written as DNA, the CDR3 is TGTGCCAGTAGTCCTCCAGGGGGCCAAAGTCCCTATGGCTACACCTTC.

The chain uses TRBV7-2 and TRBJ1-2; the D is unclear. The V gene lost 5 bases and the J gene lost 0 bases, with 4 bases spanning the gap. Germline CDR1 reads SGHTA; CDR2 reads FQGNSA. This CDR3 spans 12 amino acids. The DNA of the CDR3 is TGTGCCAGCAGCCCTTCTAACTATGGCTACACCTTC. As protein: CASSPSNYGYTF. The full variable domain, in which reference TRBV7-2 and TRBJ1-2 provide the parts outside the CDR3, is GAGVSQSPSNKVTEKGKDVELRCDPISGHTALYWYRQSLGQGLEFLIYFQGNSAPDKSGLPSDRFSAERTGGSVSTLTIQRTQQEDSAVYLCASSPSNYGYTFGSGTRLTVV.

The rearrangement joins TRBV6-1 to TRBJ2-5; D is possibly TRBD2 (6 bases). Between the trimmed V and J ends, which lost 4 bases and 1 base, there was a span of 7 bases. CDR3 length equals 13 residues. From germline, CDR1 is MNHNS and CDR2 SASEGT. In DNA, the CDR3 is TGTGCCAGCAGTGGGGGGGTCCAAGAGACCCAGTACTTC. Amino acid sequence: CASSGGVQETQYF.

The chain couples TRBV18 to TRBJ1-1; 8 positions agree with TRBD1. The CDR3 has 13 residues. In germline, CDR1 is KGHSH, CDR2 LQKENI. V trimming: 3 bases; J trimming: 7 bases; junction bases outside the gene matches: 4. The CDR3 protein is CASSPGQENEAFF. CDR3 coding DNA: TGTGCCAGCTCACCGGGACAGGAAAATGAAGCTTTCTTT.

CDR3 coding DNA: TGTGCCAGCAGTGCCTCATATAGCAAGACTGAAGCTTTCTTT. Its translation is CASSASYSKTEAFF. This rearrangement joins TRBV6-1 to TRBJ1-1; D remains ambiguous. The V end lost 4 bases, the J end lost 5 bases, and 14 bases lay between the germline ends. This CDR3 region has 14 residues. Per the germline V gene, CDR1 is MNHNS and CDR2 is SASEGT.

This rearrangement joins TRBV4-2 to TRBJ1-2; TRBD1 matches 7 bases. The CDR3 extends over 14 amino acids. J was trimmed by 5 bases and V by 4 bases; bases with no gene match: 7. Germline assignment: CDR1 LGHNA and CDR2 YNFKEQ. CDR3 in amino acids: CASSRAGTEYGYTF. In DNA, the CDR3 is TGTGCCAGCAGCCGGGCCGGGACAGAATATGGCTACACCTTC.

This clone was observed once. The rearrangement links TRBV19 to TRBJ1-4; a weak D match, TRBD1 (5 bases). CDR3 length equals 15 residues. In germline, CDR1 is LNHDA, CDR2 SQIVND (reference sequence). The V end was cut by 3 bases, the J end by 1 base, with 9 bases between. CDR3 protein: CASSMRGVTNEKLFF. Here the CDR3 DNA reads TGTGCCAGTAGTATGCGGGGGGTAACTAATGAAAAACTGTTTTTT.